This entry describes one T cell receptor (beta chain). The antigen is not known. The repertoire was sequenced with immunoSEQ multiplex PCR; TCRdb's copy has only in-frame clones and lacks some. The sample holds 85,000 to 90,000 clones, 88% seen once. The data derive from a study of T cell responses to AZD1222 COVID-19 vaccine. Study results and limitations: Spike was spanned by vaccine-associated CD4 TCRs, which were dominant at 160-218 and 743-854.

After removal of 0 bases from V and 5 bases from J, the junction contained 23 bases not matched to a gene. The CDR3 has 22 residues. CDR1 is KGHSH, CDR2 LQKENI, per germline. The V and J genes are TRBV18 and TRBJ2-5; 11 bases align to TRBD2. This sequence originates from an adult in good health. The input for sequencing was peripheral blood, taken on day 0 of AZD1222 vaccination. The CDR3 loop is CASSPPPRLTSGGTVSKETQYF. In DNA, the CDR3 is TGTGCCAGCTCACCACCGCCCCGGCTTACTAGCGGGGGCACAGTCAGTAAGGAGACCCAGTACTTC. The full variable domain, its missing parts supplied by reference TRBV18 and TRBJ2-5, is NAGVMQNPRHLVRRRGQEARLRCSPMKGHSHVYWYRQLPEEGLKFMVYLQKENIIDESGMPKERFSAEFPKEGPSILRIQQVVRGDSAAYFCASSPPPRLTSGGTVSKETQYFGPGTRLLVL.